This T cell receptor (beta chain) was identified in a study of resident and recirculating memory T cells in vitiligo. The CDR3 extends over 15 amino acids. Data came from immunoSEQ multiplex PCR; TCRdb stores just in-frame clones and leaves some out. The profile shows roughly 80,000 clones, under 95% of them singletons. The chain links TRBV21-1 to TRBJ2-1; the table's D call, TRBD2, has no DNA check behind it. TRBV21-1 corresponds to a pseudogene. The clonotype comes from a male donor with vitiligo. The sequenced material came from blood. The DNA for the CDR3 is TGTGCCACTGAGAATCCCGGGACTTTAAACAATGAGCAGTTCTTC. This gives the protein CATENPGTLNNEQFF.